Below, 11 T cell receptor beta chains from the same sample are listed, as sequenced in a study of graft-versus-host responses after intestinal transplantation. This table comes from immunoSEQ multiplex PCR, and its TCRdb copy is limited to in-frame clones, with some not included. The table has 57,000 or so clones, around nine tenths seen once; the top ten hold under 3%. This sample comprised PBMCs, obtained about 4 months after intestinal transplantation. The receptors were sampled from a human patient who received an intestinal transplant, so some T cells may come from the graft donor.

This sequence joins TRBV28 and TRBJ1-1; maybe TRBD1 (5 bases). CDR1 and CDR2 from the germline V gene are MDHEN and SYDVKM. Between the trimmed V and J ends, which lost 5 bases and 1 base, there was a span of 14 bases. The CDR3 extends over 15 amino acids. Here the CDR3 DNA reads TGTGCCAGCAGTAGGAGGATCGACAGGAACACTGAAGCTTTCTTT. It is translated as CASSRRIDRNTEAFF. Supplemented by reference TRBV28 and TRBJ1-1, the full variable domain reads DVKVTQSSRYLVKRTGEKVFLECVQDMDHENMFWYRQDPGLGLRLIYFSYDVKMKEKGDIPEGYSVSREKKERFSLILESASTNQTSMYLCASSRRIDRNTEAFFGQGTRLTVV.

This clone occurred once. J is TRBJ2-7 and V is TRBV4-1; 10 bases agree with TRBD2. Trimming removed 3 bases from V and 3 bases from J; junction bases left unmatched: 11. The germline gives CDR1 MGHRA, CDR2 YSYEKL. This CDR3 is 17 amino acids long. CDR3 residues: CASSHLGGLATIYEQYF. CDR3 DNA: TGCGCCAGCAGCCACCTTGGGGGACTAGCGACGATCTACGAGCAGTACTTC.

The rearrangement joins TRBV6-6 to TRBJ1-5; unclear D gene. This CDR3 spans 14 amino acids. Between the trimmed V and J ends, which lost 6 bases and 4 bases, there was a span of 13 bases. Germline V CDR1 and CDR2: MNHNY, SVGAGI (reference sequence). CDR3 in DNA: TGTGCCAGCAGCTTTAGAACCGATAATCAGCCCCAGCATTTT. This gives the protein CASSFRTDNQPQHF.

The chain has TRBV4-1 and TRBJ2-7; 7 bases map to TRBD1. V lost 1 base and J lost 6; bases outside the gene matches: 6. Per the germline V gene, CDR1 is MGHRA and CDR2 is YSYEKL. This CDR3 comprises 14 residues. As DNA, the CDR3 is TGCGCCAGCAGCCAAGGCCCGACAGGGAGCGAGCAGTACTTC. Protein product: CASSQGPTGSEQYF.

The V call is TRBV19, the J call TRBJ1-5; D gene uncertain. V was trimmed by 7 bases and J by 0 bases, leaving 13 bases between them. The CDR3 loop spans 15 amino acids. Germline V gene lookup returns CDR1 LNHDA and CDR2 SQIVND (reference sequence). CDR3 sequence (DNA): TGTGCCAGTACCAAGTCTCTTTATAGCAATCAGCCCCAGCATTTT. This encodes CASTKSLYSNQPQHF.

Details on this clone: One end of the junction varies from germline; a read error may be responsible. The V call is TRBV7-2, the J call TRBJ2-3; D gene unclear. This CDR3 contains 13 residues. The germline V gene has CDR1 SGHTA and CDR2 FQGNSA. CDR3 coding DNA: TGTGCCAGCAGTTTAGACGCAGCAGATACGCAGTATTTT. It is translated as CASSLDAADTQYF. The full variable domain, in which reference TRBV7-2 and TRBJ2-3 provide the parts outside the CDR3, is GAGVSQSPSNKVTEKGKDVELRCDPISGHTALYWYRQSLGQGLEFLIYFQGNSAPDKSGLPSDRFSAERTGGSVSTLTIQRTQQEDSAVYLCASSLDAADTQYFGPGTRLTVL.

V is TRBV15 and J is TRBJ2-1, with a possible D match to TRBD1 (6 bases). CDR1 and CDR2 (germline): LNHNV, YYDKDF (reference sequence). V dropped 0 bases and J dropped 8 bases, with 20 bases sitting between them. The CDR3 covers 17 residues. The CDR3 sequence: CATSRDAVGAGMDEQFF. In DNA, the CDR3 is TGTGCCACCAGCAGAGATGCGGTGGGGGCGGGTATGGATGAGCAGTTCTTC.

V is TRBV2 and J is TRBJ2-1, with 9 bases identical to TRBD2. Per germline, CDR1 SNHLY and CDR2 FYNNEI. With V trimmed by 8 bases and J by 7 bases, 9 bases remained unmatched. The length of the CDR3 is 14 residues. CDR3 region: CASVYGTSFNEQFF. In DNA form, the CDR3 reads TGTGCCAGCGTATACGGGACTAGCTTTAATGAGCAGTTCTTC. The whole variable domain, remainder taken from reference TRBV2 and TRBJ2-1, is EPEVTQTPSHQVTQMGQEVILRCVPISNHLYFYWYRQILGQKVEFLVSFYNNEISEKSEIFDDQFSVERPDGSNFTLKIRSTKLEDSAMYFCASVYGTSFNEQFFGPGTRLTVL.

The chain uses TRBV7-8 and TRBJ2-7; D gene unclear. Germline V gene lookup returns CDR1 SGHVS and CDR2 FQNEAQ. Trimming removed 2 bases at V and 6 bases at J, with 14 bases between. The CDR3 length is 14 residues. The CDR3 sequence is CASSLQVLGFEQYF. The CDR3 DNA is TGTGCCAGCAGCTTACAAGTATTGGGGTTCGAGCAGTACTTC.

This chain uses TRBV10-2 with TRBJ2-2, with TRBD2 identical over 7 bases. Germline values: CDR1 WSHSY, CDR2 SAAADI. V lost 4 bases to trimming and J lost 5 bases; unmatched junction nucleotides: 4. There are 14 residues in the CDR3. This CDR3 reads CASSVGAGTGELFF. The CDR3 DNA is TGCGCCAGCAGTGTCGGAGCGGGGACCGGGGAGCTGTTTTTT.

The chain couples TRBV7-2 to TRBJ2-7; D is perhaps TRBD2 (5 bases). The CDR3 has 12 amino acids. The V and J ends lost 4 bases and 6 bases respectively, with 10 bases between them. Looked up from germline, CDR1 is SGHTA and CDR2 is FQGNSA. The CDR3 region is CASSSDWGEQYF. The CDR3 DNA sequence: TGTGCCAGCAGCTCGGACTGGGGCGAGCAGTACTTC.